These 10 T cell receptor beta chains were sequenced from one sample in a study of shared clonotypes between healthy human individuals. Data came from immunoSEQ multiplex PCR; TCRdb stores just in-frame clones and leaves some out. The table records 2 million to 2.5 million clones, approximately 94% of them present only once. Naive CD8 isolation took CD45RO-negative cells positively selected for CCR7 and excluded terminally differentiated effector memory CD45RA+ cells. Sequenced: naive CD8+ T cells from PBMCs. The source of these receptors is a man younger than 35 in good health. Some clones in this sample may be carry-over from other donors' samples.

V is TRBV7-9 and J is TRBJ2-3; 8 bases align to TRBD1. The CDR3 runs to 17 residues. From germline, CDR1 is SEHNR and CDR2 FQNEAQ (reference sequence). V was clipped by 8 bases and J by 3 bases; unmatched bases: 16. The CDR3 protein is CASSLQGDPVATDTQYF. CDR3 sequence (DNA): TGTGCCAGCTCTTTACAGGGGGACCCGGTCGCGACAGATACGCAGTATTTT.

The chain couples TRBV27 to TRBJ1-3; no firm D call. Germline CDR1 reads MNHEY; CDR2 reads SMNVEV (reference sequence). This CDR3 spans 14 amino acids. V dropped 4 bases and J dropped 2 bases, with 9 bases sitting between them. In DNA, the CDR3 is TGTGCCAGCAGTTCTGGCCCCACTGGAAACACCATATATTTT. Amino acids: CASSSGPTGNTIYF.

The chain employs TRBV7-9 and TRBJ2-3; D not resolved. Per germline, CDR1 SEHNR and CDR2 FQNEAQ (reference sequence). Trimming shortened V by 1 base and J by 12 bases, and 17 bases separated the two germline ends. The CDR3 covers 14 residues. CDR3 protein: CASSLVLAEFYQYF. CDR3 DNA sequence: TGTGCCAGCAGCTTAGTGCTCGCGGAGTTTTACCAGTATTTT.

This sequence joins TRBV28 and TRBJ2-3, with a possible D match to TRBD1 (6 bases). This CDR3 region has 17 residues. CDR1 is MDHEN, CDR2 SYDVKM, per germline. Trimming removed 3 bases at V and 0 bases at J, with 16 bases between. DNA of the CDR3: TGTGCCAGCAGTTTCGCCCAGGGGACCCTAAGCACAGATACGCAGTATTTT. As protein: CASSFAQGTLSTDTQYF.

V and J are TRBV11-2 and TRBJ2-5, with 9 bases matching TRBD2. Per the germline V gene, CDR1 is SGHAT and CDR2 is FQNNGV. The length of the CDR3 is 16 residues. V dropped 1 base and J dropped 5; count of bases not matched to a gene: 8. The CDR3 reads CASSLVNLAGMETQYF. CDR3 coding DNA: TGTGCCAGCAGCTTAGTTAATCTAGCGGGGATGGAGACCCAGTACTTC.

The rearrangement links TRBV6-6 to TRBJ1-2; weak D call: TRBD1 (5 bases). The CDR3 has 14 residues. The V end lost 0 bases, the J end lost 3 bases, and 8 bases lay between the germline ends. CDR1 MNHNY and CDR2 SVGAGI come from the germline V gene (reference sequence). CDR3 region: CASSYSGGDYGYTF. The DNA for the CDR3 is TGTGCCAGCAGTTACTCGGGAGGGGACTATGGCTACACCTTC.

In the case of this clone: The sample holds other DNA sequences that translate to the same CDR3. V is TRBV5-6 and J is TRBJ2-7, with D tentatively TRBD2 (5 bases). Germline-derived CDR1 and CDR2 are SGHDT and YYEEEE. The CDR3 is 15 amino acids. With 4 bases removed from V and 3 bases from J, the gap between germline ends came to 17 bases. In DNA, the CDR3 is TGTGCCAGCAGCCCCATCTTGGGGAGTGACTACGAGCAGTACTTC. Translating gives CASSPILGSDYEQYF. The full variable domain, rest sourced from reference TRBV5-6 and TRBJ2-7, is DAGVTQSPTHLIKTRGQQVTLRCSPKSGHDTVSWYQQALGQGPQFIFQYYEEEERQRGNFPDRFSGHQFPNYSSELNVNALLLGDSALYLCASSPILGSDYEQYFGPGTRLTVT.

The chain couples TRBV7-6 to TRBJ2-7; a weak D match, TRBD1 (6 bases). The CDR3 consists of 17 residues. The germline V and J ends were trimmed by 4 bases and 2 bases, with 21 bases remaining between them. Looked up from germline, CDR1 is SGHVS and CDR2 is FNYEAQ. CDR3 protein: CASSSSVQRAGAYEQYF. In DNA form, the CDR3 reads TGTGCCAGCAGCTCCAGCGTCCAGAGGGCAGGGGCCTACGAGCAGTACTTC.

The gene calls are TRBV27 and TRBJ2-1; 10 bases match TRBD2. The V gene's germline CDR1 is MNHEY and CDR2 SMNVEV (reference sequence). Trimming cost V 8 bases and J 4 bases; bases outside gene matches: 14. There are 17 residues in the CDR3. CDR3 residues: CASRSVQAGGPYNEQFF. CDR3 bases: TGTGCCAGCCGATCTGTCCAAGCGGGAGGGCCGTACAATGAGCAGTTCTTC.

The chain combines TRBV30 with TRBJ2-7, with D unresolved. Germline CDR1 GTSNPN, CDR2 SVGIG (reference sequence). V was shortened by 2 bases and J by 2 bases, with 34 bases between the two germline ends. This CDR3 spans 21 amino acids. The CDR3 coding sequence is TGTGCCTGGAGTACACAACTCCCCCGATGGTGGACGACCCTCACCACCTACGAGCAGTACTTC. It translates to CAWSTQLPRWWTTLTTYEQYF.